This TCR beta chain was observed in a study of blood T cell repertoires in COVID-19. V shed 5 bases and J shed 0 bases, with 8 bases lying between them. Germline V gene sequence: CDR1 SEHNR, CDR2 FQNEAQ (reference sequence). This CDR3 is 14 amino acids long. Sequenced by immunoSEQ multiplex PCR; TCRdb stores in-frame clones only, minus some. The sample consists of 130,000 or so clones, around 76% of them appearing once. The chain carries TRBV7-9 and TRBJ1-3; the D is unclear. This sequence was found in a human donor in a cohort sampled during active COVID-19. Sequencing used peripheral blood. The CDR3 reads CASSPLSSGNTIYF. CDR3 DNA sequence: TGTGCCAGCAGCCCCCTGTCCTCTGGAAACACCATATATTTT.